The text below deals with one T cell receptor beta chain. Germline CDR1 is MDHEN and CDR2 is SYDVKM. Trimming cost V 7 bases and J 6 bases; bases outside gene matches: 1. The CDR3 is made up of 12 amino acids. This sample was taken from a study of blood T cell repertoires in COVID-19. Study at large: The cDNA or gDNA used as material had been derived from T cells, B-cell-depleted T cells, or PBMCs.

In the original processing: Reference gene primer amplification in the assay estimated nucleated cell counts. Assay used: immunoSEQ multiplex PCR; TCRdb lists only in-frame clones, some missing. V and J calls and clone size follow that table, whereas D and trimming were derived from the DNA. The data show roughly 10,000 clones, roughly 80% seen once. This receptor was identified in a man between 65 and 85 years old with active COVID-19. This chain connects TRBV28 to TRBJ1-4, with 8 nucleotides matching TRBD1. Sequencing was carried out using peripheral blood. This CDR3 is CASTGQDEKLFF. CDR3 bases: TGTGCCAGCACGGGACAGGATGAAAAACTGTTTTTT.